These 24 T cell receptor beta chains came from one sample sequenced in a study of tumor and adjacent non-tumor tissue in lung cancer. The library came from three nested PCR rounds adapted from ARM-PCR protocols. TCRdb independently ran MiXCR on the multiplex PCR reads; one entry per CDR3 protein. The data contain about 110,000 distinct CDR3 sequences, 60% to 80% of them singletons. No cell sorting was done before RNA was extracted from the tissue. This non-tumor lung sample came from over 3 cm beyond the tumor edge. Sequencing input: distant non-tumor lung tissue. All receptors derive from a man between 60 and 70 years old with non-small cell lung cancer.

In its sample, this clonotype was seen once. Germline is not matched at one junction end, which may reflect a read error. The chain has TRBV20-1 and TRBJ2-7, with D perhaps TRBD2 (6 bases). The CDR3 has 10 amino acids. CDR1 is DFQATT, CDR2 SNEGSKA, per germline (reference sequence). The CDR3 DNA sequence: TGCAGAGCTAGCGATAACGAGCAATACTTC. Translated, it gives CRASDNEQYF.

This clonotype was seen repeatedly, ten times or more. The CDR3 is CSARMVAGVVGYNEQFF. Written as DNA, the CDR3 is TGCAGTGCTAGAATGGTAGCGGGGGTGGTGGGCTACAATGAGCAGTTCTTC. The chain employs TRBV20-1 and TRBJ2-1; 9 nucleotides agree with TRBD2. CDR1 DFQATT and CDR2 SNEGSKA come from the germline V gene (reference sequence). Trimming cost V 2 bases and J 3 bases; bases outside gene matches: 11. CDR3 length equals 17 residues.

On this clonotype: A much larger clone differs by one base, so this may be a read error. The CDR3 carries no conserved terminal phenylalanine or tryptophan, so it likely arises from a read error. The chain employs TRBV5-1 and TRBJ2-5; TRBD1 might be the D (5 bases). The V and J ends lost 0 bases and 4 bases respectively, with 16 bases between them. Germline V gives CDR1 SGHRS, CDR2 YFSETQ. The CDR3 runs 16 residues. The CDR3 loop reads CASSLEAGINAETQYL. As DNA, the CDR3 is TGCGCCAGCAGCTTGGAGGCAGGGATAAACGCAGAGACCCAGTACTTA.

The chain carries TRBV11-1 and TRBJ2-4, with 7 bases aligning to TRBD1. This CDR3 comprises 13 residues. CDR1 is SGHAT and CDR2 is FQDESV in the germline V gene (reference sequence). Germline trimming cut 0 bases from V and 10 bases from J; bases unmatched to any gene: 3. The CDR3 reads CASSLAGGKIQYF. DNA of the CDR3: TGTGCCAGCAGCTTAGCAGGGGGCAAGATTCAGTACTTC.

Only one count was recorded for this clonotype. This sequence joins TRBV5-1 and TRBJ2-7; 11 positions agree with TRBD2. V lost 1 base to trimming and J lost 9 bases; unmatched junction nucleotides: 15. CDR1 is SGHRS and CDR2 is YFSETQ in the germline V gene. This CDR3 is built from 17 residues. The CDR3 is CASSLKASGGPPLVQYF. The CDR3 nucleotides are TGCGCCAGCAGCTTGAAAGCTAGCGGGGGGCCTCCCTTAGTGCAGTACTTC.

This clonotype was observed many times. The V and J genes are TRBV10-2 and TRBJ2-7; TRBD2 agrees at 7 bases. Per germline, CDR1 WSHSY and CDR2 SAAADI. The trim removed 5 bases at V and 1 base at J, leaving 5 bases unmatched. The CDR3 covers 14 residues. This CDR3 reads CASSSQGGSYEQYF. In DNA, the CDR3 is TGCGCCAGCAGTTCGCAGGGAGGGTCCTACGAGCAGTACTTC.

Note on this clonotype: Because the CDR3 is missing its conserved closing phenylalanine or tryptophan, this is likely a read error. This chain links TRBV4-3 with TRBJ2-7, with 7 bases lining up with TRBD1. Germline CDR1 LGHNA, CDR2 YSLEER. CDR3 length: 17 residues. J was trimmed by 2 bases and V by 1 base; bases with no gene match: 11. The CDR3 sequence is CASSQASWTGVAYEQYI. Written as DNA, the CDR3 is TGCGCCAGCAGCCAAGCTTCCTGGACAGGAGTTGCCTACGAGCAGTACATC.

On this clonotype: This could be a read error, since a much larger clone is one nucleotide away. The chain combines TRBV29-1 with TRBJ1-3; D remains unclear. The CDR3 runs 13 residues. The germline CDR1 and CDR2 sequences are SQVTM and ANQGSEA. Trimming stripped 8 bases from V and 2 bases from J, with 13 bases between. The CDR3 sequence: CSSEPSAGNTIYF. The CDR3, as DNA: TGCAGCTCGGAACCTTCGGCTGGAAACACCATATATTTT. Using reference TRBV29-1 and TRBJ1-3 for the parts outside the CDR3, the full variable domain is SAVISQKPSRDICQRGTSLTIQCQVDSQVTMMFWYRQQPGQSLTLIATANQGSEATYESGFVIDKFPISRPNLTFSTLTVSNMSPEDSSIYLCSSEPSAGNTIYFGEGSWLTVV.

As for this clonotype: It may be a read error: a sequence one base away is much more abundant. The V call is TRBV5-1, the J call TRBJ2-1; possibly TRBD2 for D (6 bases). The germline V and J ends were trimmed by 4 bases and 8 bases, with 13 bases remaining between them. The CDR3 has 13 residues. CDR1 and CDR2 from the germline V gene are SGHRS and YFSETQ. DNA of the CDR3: TGCGCCAGCAGCGTTGGACTATCCGATGAGCAGTTCTTC. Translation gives CASSVGLSDEQFF.

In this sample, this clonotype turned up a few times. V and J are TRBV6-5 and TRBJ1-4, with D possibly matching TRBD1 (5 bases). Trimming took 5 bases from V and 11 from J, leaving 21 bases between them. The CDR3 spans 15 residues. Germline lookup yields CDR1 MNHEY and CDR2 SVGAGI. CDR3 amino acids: CASSSSGSRVDKLFF. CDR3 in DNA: TGTGCCAGCAGTAGCTCAGGGAGTCGGGTTGATAAACTGTTTTTT.

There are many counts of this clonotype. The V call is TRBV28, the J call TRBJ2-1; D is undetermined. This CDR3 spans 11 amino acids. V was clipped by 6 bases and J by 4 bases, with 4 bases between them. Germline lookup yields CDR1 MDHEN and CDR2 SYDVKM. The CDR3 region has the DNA TGTGCCAGCAGATCTTACAATGAGCAGTTCTTC. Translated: CASRSYNEQFF.

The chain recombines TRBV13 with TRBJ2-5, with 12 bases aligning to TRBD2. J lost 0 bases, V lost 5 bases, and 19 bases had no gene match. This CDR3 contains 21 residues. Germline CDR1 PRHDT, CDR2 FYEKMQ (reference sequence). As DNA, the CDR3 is TGTGCCAGCAGCGGAGCCAATAGTGGACTAGCGGGGTCACTTTACCAAGAGACCCAGTACTTC. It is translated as CASSGANSGLAGSLYQETQYF.

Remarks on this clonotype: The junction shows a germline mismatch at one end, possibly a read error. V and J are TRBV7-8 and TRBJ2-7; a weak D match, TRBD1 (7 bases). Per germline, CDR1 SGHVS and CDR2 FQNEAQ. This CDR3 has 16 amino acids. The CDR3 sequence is CANSLKGGGHNYEQYF. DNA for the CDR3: TGTGCCAACAGCCTTAAAGGAGGGGGCCATAACTACGAGCAGTACTTC.

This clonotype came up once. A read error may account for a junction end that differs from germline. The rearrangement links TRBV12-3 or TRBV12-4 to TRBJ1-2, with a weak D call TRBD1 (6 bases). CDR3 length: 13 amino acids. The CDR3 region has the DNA TGTGCCAACAGTTTCAGACAGGACTATGGCTACACCTTC. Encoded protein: CANSFRQDYGYTF.

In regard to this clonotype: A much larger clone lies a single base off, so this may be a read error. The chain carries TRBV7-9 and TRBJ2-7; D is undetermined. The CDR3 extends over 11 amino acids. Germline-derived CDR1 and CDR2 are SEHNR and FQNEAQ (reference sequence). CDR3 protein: CASSFLGEHYF. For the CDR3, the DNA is TGTGCCAGCAGCTTCCTCGGAGAGCATTACTTC.

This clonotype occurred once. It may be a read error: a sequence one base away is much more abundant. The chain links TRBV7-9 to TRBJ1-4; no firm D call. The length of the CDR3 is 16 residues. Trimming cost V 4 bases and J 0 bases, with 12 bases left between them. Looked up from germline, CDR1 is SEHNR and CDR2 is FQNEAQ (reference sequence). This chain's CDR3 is CASSSALSATNEKLFF. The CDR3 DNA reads TGTGCCAGCAGCTCAGCTCTGTCAGCAACTAATGAAAAACTGTTTTTT.

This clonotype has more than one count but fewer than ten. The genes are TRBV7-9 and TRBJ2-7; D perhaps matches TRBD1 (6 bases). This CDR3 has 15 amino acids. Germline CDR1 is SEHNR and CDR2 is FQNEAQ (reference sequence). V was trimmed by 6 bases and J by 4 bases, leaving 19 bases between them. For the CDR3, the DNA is TGTGCCAGCAGACCAGCAGGGATAGGGGGTTACGAGCAGTACTTC. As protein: CASRPAGIGGYEQYF.

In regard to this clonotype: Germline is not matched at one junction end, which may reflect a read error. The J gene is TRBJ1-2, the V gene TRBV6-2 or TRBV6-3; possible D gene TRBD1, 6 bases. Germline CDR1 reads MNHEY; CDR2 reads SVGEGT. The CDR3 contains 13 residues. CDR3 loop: CATSDSEHYGYAF. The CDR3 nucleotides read TGTGCCACTTCGGACAGCGAACACTATGGCTACGCCTTC.

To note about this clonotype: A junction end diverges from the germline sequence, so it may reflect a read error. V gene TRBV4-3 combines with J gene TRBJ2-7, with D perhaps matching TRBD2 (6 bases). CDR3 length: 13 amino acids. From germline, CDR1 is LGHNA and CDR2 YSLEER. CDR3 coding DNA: TGCGCCATCAGCCTTACTAGCTCCAGCGAGCAGTACTTC. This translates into CAISLTSSSEQYF.

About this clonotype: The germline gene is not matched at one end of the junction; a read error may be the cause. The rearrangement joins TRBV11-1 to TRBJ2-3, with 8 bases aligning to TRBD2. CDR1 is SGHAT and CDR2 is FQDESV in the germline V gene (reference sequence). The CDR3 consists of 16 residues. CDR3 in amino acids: CASILDTAGGIDTLYF. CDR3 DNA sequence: TGTGCCAGCATCTTAGATACGGCGGGAGGAATAGATACGCTGTATTTT.

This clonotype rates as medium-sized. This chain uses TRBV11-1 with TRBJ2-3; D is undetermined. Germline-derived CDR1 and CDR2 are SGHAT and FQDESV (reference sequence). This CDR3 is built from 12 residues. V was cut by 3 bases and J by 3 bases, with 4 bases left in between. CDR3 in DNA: TGTGCCAGCAGCTTTGGGACAGATACGCAGTATTTT. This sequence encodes CASSFGTDTQYF.

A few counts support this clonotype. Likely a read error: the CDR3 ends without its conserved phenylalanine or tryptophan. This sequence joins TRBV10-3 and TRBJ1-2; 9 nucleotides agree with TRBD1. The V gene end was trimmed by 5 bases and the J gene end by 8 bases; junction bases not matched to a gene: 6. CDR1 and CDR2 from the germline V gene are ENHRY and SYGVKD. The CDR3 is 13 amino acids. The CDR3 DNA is TGTGCCATCAGTACGGACAGGGGTGGAGGCTACACCCTC. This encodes CAISTDRGGGYTL.

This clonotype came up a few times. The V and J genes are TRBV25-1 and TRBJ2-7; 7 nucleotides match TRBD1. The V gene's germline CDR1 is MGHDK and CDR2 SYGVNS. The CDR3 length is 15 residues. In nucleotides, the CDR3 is TGTACCTGCAGTTCCGCGACAGGGCACTCTCTCGAGCAGTACTTC. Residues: CTCSSATGHSLEQYF.

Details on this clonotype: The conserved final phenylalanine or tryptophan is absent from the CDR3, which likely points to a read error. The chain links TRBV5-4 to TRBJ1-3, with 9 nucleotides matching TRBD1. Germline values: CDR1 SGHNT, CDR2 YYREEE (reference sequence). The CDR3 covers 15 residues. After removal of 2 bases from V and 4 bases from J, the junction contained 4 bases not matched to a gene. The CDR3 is CASSLGTGPGNTIYS. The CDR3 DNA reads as TGTGCCAGCAGCTTAGGGACAGGGCCAGGAAACACCATATATTCT.